What follows are 5 T cell receptor beta chains derived from one specimen sequenced in a study of blood T cell repertoires in COVID-19. TCRdb's copy holds only in-frame clones and misses some; the assay was immunoSEQ multiplex PCR. This sample has about 180,000 clones; around 82% occur once, and the top ten carry about a sixth. Sequenced input: PBMCs or T cells enriched from blood (not recorded which). The receptors were sampled from a man in his 60s who had recovered from COVID-19.

The gene calls are TRBV3-1 (or the pseudogene TRBV3-2) and TRBJ1-2, with a possible D match to TRBD1 (5 bases). This CDR3 spans 16 amino acids. The germline V and J ends were trimmed by 0 bases and 4 bases, with 15 bases remaining between them. Germline V CDR1 and CDR2: LGHDT, YNNKEL (reference sequence). The chain's CDR3 is CASSQESKGLTYGYTF. DNA for the CDR3: TGTGCCAGCAGCCAAGAGTCAAAGGGGCTAACCTATGGCTACACCTTC.

The chain employs TRBV2 and TRBJ2-6; TRBD1 matches at 9 bases. CDR3 length: 16 amino acids. Trimming at V came to 6 bases and at J to 1 base, leaving 4 bases not matched to a gene. Germline CDR1 is SNHLY and CDR2 is FYNNEI. The CDR3 sequence is CASRRDRASGANVLTF. In DNA form, the CDR3 reads TGTGCCAGCAGAAGGGACAGGGCATCTGGGGCCAACGTCCTGACTTTC.

This chain uses TRBV9 with TRBJ2-1; 12 bases align to TRBD2. Trimming cost V 6 bases and J 4 bases; bases outside gene matches: 17. The CDR3 totals 19 residues. CDR1 and CDR2 from the germline V gene are SGDLS and YYNGEE. The CDR3 is CASTSSDPGTSGPYNEQFF. In DNA, the CDR3 is TGTGCCAGCACCAGTAGTGATCCCGGGACTAGCGGGCCTTACAATGAGCAGTTCTTC.

The genes are TRBV5-1 and TRBJ2-5; a weak D match, TRBD2 (6 bases). V shed 4 bases and J shed 3 bases, with 13 bases lying between them. The CDR3 is 14 residues long. Germline loops: CDR1 SGHRS, CDR2 YFSETQ. CDR3 loop: CASSSRDSEETQYF. Here the CDR3 DNA reads TGCGCCAGCAGCAGCCGGGACTCAGAAGAGACCCAGTACTTC.

This chain connects TRBV5-1 to TRBJ2-3; D not resolved. Germline assignment: CDR1 SGHRS and CDR2 YFSETQ. Trimming cost V 0 bases and J 2 bases, with 10 bases left between them. This CDR3 comprises 15 residues. The CDR3 coding sequence is TGCGCCAGCAGCTTGGAACAGCCCCCCACAGATACGCAGTATTTT. Translation: CASSLEQPPTDTQYF.